The 17 T cell receptor beta chains given below trace back to one sample, sequenced in a study of blood T cell repertoires in COVID-19. Using immunoSEQ multiplex PCR, the repertoire was profiled, and TCRdb retains in-frame clones only, with some absent. The sample contains roughly 190,000 clones, approximately 82% of which appear only once. Sequenced input: PBMCs or T cells enriched from blood (not recorded which). The receptor source for this set is a woman aged 60-70 years with acute COVID-19.

The rearrangement joins TRBV7-6 to TRBJ1-4; D possibly corresponds to TRBD1 (5 bases). CDR1 is SGHVS and CDR2 is FNYEAQ in the germline V gene. This CDR3 contains 17 residues. V dropped 1 base and J dropped 8 bases, with 20 bases sitting between them. This CDR3 is CASSLDGGLTHAEKLFF. CDR3 bases: TGTGCCAGCAGCTTAGATGGGGGACTCACACACGCCGAAAAACTGTTTTTT.

This chain connects TRBV7-8 to TRBJ2-1, with D uncertain. V was trimmed by 0 bases and J by 2 bases, leaving 8 bases between them. Germline V gene sequence: CDR1 SGHVS, CDR2 FQNEAQ. The CDR3 runs to 15 residues. CDR3 DNA sequence: TGTGCCAGCAGCTTAGCGTTGCCGGCCTACAATGAGCAGTTCTTC. Translation gives CASSLALPAYNEQFF. The complete variable domain, with remaining parts taken from reference TRBV7-8 and TRBJ2-1, reads GAGVSQSPRYKVAKRGQDVALRCDPISGHVSLFWYQQALGQGPEFLTYFQNEAQLDKSGLPSDRFFAERPEGSVSTLKIQRTQQEDSAVYLCASSLALPAYNEQFFGPGTRLTVL.

The rearrangement links TRBV7-2 to TRBJ1-2, with TRBD1 matching 7 bases. CDR3 length equals 13 residues. Germline values: CDR1 SGHTA, CDR2 FQGNSA. The J segment lost 8 bases and the V segment lost 1 base, leaving 4 bases of the junction unmatched. DNA for the CDR3: TGTGCCAGCAGCTTAGATAGACAGGGCGGCTACACCTTC. Translating gives CASSLDRQGGYTF. Complete variable domain (other parts from reference TRBV7-2 and TRBJ1-2): GAGVSQSPSNKVTEKGKDVELRCDPISGHTALYWYRQSLGQGLEFLIYFQGNSAPDKSGLPSDRFSAERTGGSVSTLTIQRTQQEDSAVYLCASSLDRQGGYTFGSGTRLTVV.

This chain connects TRBV19 to TRBJ2-2; no firm D call. Germline CDR1 LNHDA, CDR2 SQIVND (reference sequence). V dropped 6 bases and J dropped 4 bases, with 9 bases sitting between them. This CDR3 region has 13 residues. The CDR3 sequence: CASRMIGTGELFF. The CDR3 bases are TGTGCCAGTAGGATGATCGGCACCGGGGAGCTGTTTTTT. Drawing the rest from reference TRBV19 and TRBJ2-2, the complete variable domain is DGGITQSPKYLFRKEGQNVTLSCEQNLNHDAMYWYRQDPGQGLRLIYYSQIVNDFQKGDIAEGYSVSREKKESFPLTVTSAQKNPTAFYLCASRMIGTGELFFGEGSRLTVL.

The chain joins TRBV5-6 to TRBJ2-7; D not resolved. In germline, CDR1 is SGHDT, CDR2 YYEEEE. The CDR3 consists of 13 residues. V lost 4 bases and J 3 bases, leaving 11 bases between the germline ends. The CDR3 region is CASSRATSYEQYF. In DNA, the CDR3 is TGTGCCAGCAGCCGTGCTACGAGCTACGAGCAGTACTTC. Filled out from reference TRBV5-6 and TRBJ2-7, the complete variable domain reads DAGVTQSPTHLIKTRGQQVTLRCSPKSGHDTVSWYQQALGQGPQFIFQYYEEEERQRGNFPDRFSGHQFPNYSSELNVNALLLGDSALYLCASSRATSYEQYFGPGTRLTVT.

The chain employs TRBV7-9 and TRBJ1-1; D may be TRBD1 (5 bases). The germline V and J ends were trimmed by 3 bases and 3 bases, with 14 bases remaining between them. Per germline, CDR1 SEHNR and CDR2 FQNEAQ (reference sequence). The CDR3 has 15 residues. CDR3 loop: CASSFRRGRDTEAFF. CDR3 coding DNA: TGTGCCAGCAGCTTTAGGAGGGGTCGCGACACTGAAGCTTTCTTT. The variable domain in full, with the rest retrieved from reference TRBV7-9 and TRBJ1-1, is DTGVSQNPRHKITKRGQNVTFRCDPISEHNRLYWYRQTLGQGPEFLTYFQNEAQLEKSRLLSDRFSAERPKGSFSTLEIQRTEQGDSAMYLCASSFRRGRDTEAFFGQGTRLTVV.

This clone has just a few counts. V gene TRBV5-1 combines with J gene TRBJ2-2, with D hard to call. The CDR3 runs 13 residues. Between the trimmed V and J ends, which lost 6 bases and 7 bases, there was a span of 13 bases. The V gene's germline CDR1 is SGHRS and CDR2 YFSETQ. The CDR3 loop reads CASKPGEDGELFF. The CDR3 DNA reads TGCGCCAGCAAACCCGGAGAGGACGGGGAGCTGTTTTTT.

The genes are TRBV2 and TRBJ2-7; 7 bases agree with TRBD2. Germline CDR1 reads SNHLY; CDR2 reads FYNNEI. The V gene end was trimmed by 6 bases and the J gene end by 7 bases; junction bases not matched to a gene: 12. The CDR3 is 14 residues long. CDR3 sequence: CASRRPSGEGEQYF. The DNA for the CDR3 is TGTGCCAGCAGGCGACCTAGCGGAGAAGGGGAGCAGTACTTC. Drawing the rest from reference TRBV2 and TRBJ2-7, the complete variable domain is EPEVTQTPSHQVTQMGQEVILRCVPISNHLYFYWYRQILGQKVEFLVSFYNNEISEKSEIFDDQFSVERPDGSNFTLKIRSTKLEDSAMYFCASRRPSGEGEQYFGPGTRLTVT.

About this clone: One end of the junction is discordant with germline, which a read error may explain. This rearrangement joins TRBV7-2 to TRBJ1-2, with a tentative D call TRBD1 (6 bases). This CDR3 region has 12 residues. Germline V gene sequence: CDR1 SGHTA, CDR2 FQGNSA. The CDR3 region has the DNA TGTGCCAGCACCCCAGGACGACAGGCCAACCAGTTC. This gives the protein CASTPGRQANQF.

This chain uses TRBV19 with TRBJ2-7; TRBD2 agrees at 10 bases. Germline V gene sequence: CDR1 LNHDA, CDR2 SQIVND (reference sequence). CDR3 length equals 15 residues. V dropped 5 bases and J dropped 1; count of bases not matched to a gene: 5. The CDR3 nucleotides are TGTGCCAGTAGTTCTGGGACTAGCGAGTCCTACGAGCAGTACTTC. Protein sequence: CASSSGTSESYEQYF.

The V gene is TRBV24-1, the J gene TRBJ2-2, with D perhaps matching TRBD2 (6 bases). This CDR3 comprises 14 residues. V was trimmed by 3 bases and J by 12 bases, leaving 16 bases between them. The V gene's germline CDR1 is KGHDR and CDR2 SFDVKD. CDR3 bases: TGTGCCACCAGTGATCCCGGGACTCCACGTAAGCTGTTTTTT. Translation: CATSDPGTPRKLFF.

This chain uses TRBV7-7 with TRBJ2-1, with 9 bases identical to TRBD2. Unmatched junction bases numbered 7, after V lost 5 bases and J lost 5 bases. CDR1 is SSHAT and CDR2 is FNYEAQ in the germline V gene (reference sequence). The CDR3 spans 15 residues. The CDR3 spells CASSRSGGPHNEQFF. As DNA, the CDR3 is TGTGCCAGCAGCCGTAGCGGGGGCCCACACAATGAGCAGTTCTTC.

The chain joins TRBV9 to TRBJ1-1; possible D gene TRBD1, 5 bases. CDR1 and CDR2 (germline): SGDLS, YYNGEE. The CDR3 has 16 amino acids. Trimming stripped 3 bases from V and 3 bases from J, with 18 bases between. The CDR3 DNA reads TGTGCCAGCAGCGCGGGCCCGGAGGGGTGGGACACTGAAGCTTTCTTT. It codes for CASSAGPEGWDTEAFF.

The chain has TRBV28 and TRBJ1-2, with 8 bases identical to TRBD1. V trimming: 5 bases; J trimming: 3 bases; junction bases outside the gene matches: 8. Germline assignment: CDR1 MDHEN and CDR2 SYDVKM. This CDR3 is 15 amino acids long. CDR3 amino acids: CASSTPDRGHYGYTF. CDR3 DNA sequence: TGTGCCAGCAGTACTCCCGACAGGGGCCACTATGGCTACACCTTC.

In this sample, this clone turned up once. J is TRBJ2-1 and V is TRBV6-4, with 10 positions matching TRBD1. The V gene's germline CDR1 is MRHNA and CDR2 SNTAGT. The CDR3 length is 15 residues. The J segment lost 15 bases and the V segment lost 5 bases, leaving 16 bases of the junction unmatched. The CDR3 protein is CASSHRGHRDRGPFF. Here the CDR3 DNA reads TGTGCCAGCAGTCACCGCGGACACCGGGACAGGGGACCGTTCTTC.

The chain recombines TRBV27 with TRBJ1-2; perhaps TRBD1 as D (6 bases). The CDR3 runs 17 residues. Trimming pared 4 bases from V and 2 bases from J, leaving 20 bases between. CDR1 and CDR2 from the germline V gene are MNHEY and SMNVEV (reference sequence). CDR3 residues: CASSSYTGTPLNYGYTF. The CDR3 DNA is TGTGCCAGCAGTTCATATACCGGGACACCCTTGAACTATGGCTACACCTTC.

V gene TRBV7-2 combines with J gene TRBJ2-7; D gene ambiguous. CDR3 size: 12 residues. The V gene's germline CDR1 is SGHTA and CDR2 FQGNSA. Trimming stripped 5 bases from V and 4 bases from J, with 9 bases between. The CDR3 DNA is TGTGCCAGCAGCCTCGTCGTGTACGAGCAGTACTTC. This sequence encodes CASSLVVYEQYF. Full variable domain (outside the CDR3, taken from reference TRBV7-2 and TRBJ2-7): GAGVSQSPSNKVTEKGKDVELRCDPISGHTALYWYRQSLGQGLEFLIYFQGNSAPDKSGLPSDRFSAERTGGSVSTLTIQRTQQEDSAVYLCASSLVVYEQYFGPGTRLTVT.